One TCR beta chain is described in this entry. The data derive from a study of blood T cell repertoires in COVID-19. In the study overall: Whether acute or convalescent, the COVID-19 samples came from the United States, Italy and Spain.

The CDR3 is 14 residues long. Germline values: CDR1 SGHVS, CDR2 FQNEAQ. The V end was cut by 1 base, the J end by 5 bases, with 8 bases between. Repertoires were generated with immunoSEQ multiplex PCR, while TCRdb's copy carries only in-frame clones and drops some. The data contain roughly 500,000 clones, 80% to 90% of them singletons. This TCR derives from a young man with COVID-19, enrolled during active disease. Sequenced sample: peripheral blood. V usage is TRBV7-8 and J usage is TRBJ1-4; a possible D gene is TRBD1 (5 bases). CDR3 protein: CASSLDRQNEKLFF. The DNA of the CDR3 is TGTGCCAGCAGCTTAGATAGACAGAATGAAAAACTGTTTTTT.